What follows is one T cell receptor beta chain and its context. Authors' methods: Amplified reference gene primers provided the basis for estimating nucleated cell counts. Profiling relied on immunoSEQ multiplex PCR, and the TCRdb table lists in-frame clones only, not all of them. D and trimming were read from the DNA, whereas the V and J calls and clone size are those reported in that table. The repertoire includes roughly 120,000 clones, about 80% of them detected once, and approximately 7% sits in the top ten. This specimen belongs to a study of blood T cell repertoires in COVID-19. CDR3 length equals 14 residues.

The clonotype originates from a man in his 70s with active or convalescent COVID-19. The rearrangement links TRBV21-1 to TRBJ2-1; TRBD1, the table's D call, was not compared with the DNA. TRBV21-1 is labeled a pseudogene. The source material was peripheral blood. CDR3 sequence: CASSKGLGAIEQFF. CDR3 DNA sequence: TGTGCCAGCAGCAAAGGGCTTGGGGCGATTGAGCAGTTCTTC.